This T cell receptor beta chain was sequenced during a study of blood T cell repertoires in COVID-19. Clones were sequenced by immunoSEQ multiplex PCR, and TCRdb holds only the in-frame ones, with some missing. The top ten clones hold more than 13% of a sample with around 220,000 clones, around 90% of them seen once. This CDR3 is built from 14 residues. With 7 bases clipped from V and 3 bases from J, the junction kept 5 bases outside the gene matches. CDR1 and CDR2 from the germline V gene are ENHRY and SYGVKD. The clonotype originates from a man aged 25-45 years who had been exposed to COVID-19. The rearrangement links TRBV10-3 to TRBJ2-2; TRBD1 aligns across 7 bases. Material: PBMCs or T cells enriched from blood (not recorded which). The CDR3 spells CAITTGTDTGELFF. DNA for the CDR3: TGTGCCATCACCACCGGGACAGACACCGGGGAGCTGTTTTTT.